Here is one T cell receptor (beta chain) with its context. Germline-derived CDR1 and CDR2 are SGHRS and YFSETQ. This CDR3 contains 16 residues. V lost 1 base and J lost 5; bases outside the gene matches: 5. The method was immunoSEQ multiplex PCR; TCRdb's version includes in-frame clones alone and lacks a portion of them. The sample carries roughly 42,000 clones, about 90% recorded once. The data belong to a study of T cell changes during pregnancy in multiple sclerosis. The J gene is TRBJ2-3, the V gene TRBV5-1; 12 nucleotides match TRBD1. This TCR was recovered from a female donor with multiple sclerosis, enrolled in a pregnancy study. Material: CD4+ T cells from peripheral blood mononuclear cells, obtained before pregnancy. The CDR3 DNA is TGCGCCAGCAGCTTGATGGGGACAGGGGGCGGAGATACGCAGTATTTT. Its protein is CASSLMGTGGGDTQYF.